The 12 T cell receptor beta chains reported below all come from one sample, sequenced in a study of blood T cell repertoires in COVID-19. Produced via immunoSEQ multiplex PCR; TCRdb's table is partial and in-frame only. The sample lists 150,000 to 200,000 clones, 80% to 90% occurring once. The specimen was PBMCs or T cells enriched from blood (not recorded which). The origin of the receptors is a woman aged 18-35 years who had recovered from COVID-19.

The V and J genes are TRBV2 and TRBJ1-5, with 8 nucleotides matching TRBD1. V gave up 1 base and J gave up 4 bases; unmatched junction bases: 3. CDR3 length: 15 amino acids. CDR1 and CDR2 from the germline V gene are SNHLY and FYNNEI. DNA of the CDR3: TGTGCCAGCAGTGAAGTCAGGGGGCGAAATCAGCCCCAGCATTTT. Protein: CASSEVRGRNQPQHF.

V and J are TRBV6-6 and TRBJ1-2; D remains unclear. CDR1 and CDR2 (germline): MNHNY, SVGAGI (reference sequence). Trimming took off 10 bases at V and 8 bases at J, with 11 bases between the two ends. The CDR3 loop spans 10 amino acids. The CDR3 DNA reads TGTGCCACCCAGGAGGACGGCTACACCTTC. Its translation: CATQEDGYTF.

This clone was picked up a small number of times. The V gene is TRBV10-1, the J gene TRBJ2-2; D is uncertain. Germline CDR1 and CDR2: WNHNN and SYGVQD (reference sequence). The V end lost 2 bases, the J end lost 5 bases, and 12 bases lay between the germline ends. This CDR3 has 15 residues. The CDR3 region is CASSEGPPETGELFF. DNA for the CDR3: TGCGCCAGCAGTGAGGGGCCCCCCGAAACCGGGGAGCTGTTTTTT.

This clone showed up just once. The chain couples TRBV9 to TRBJ2-5; D perhaps matches TRBD1 (6 bases). Per germline, CDR1 SGDLS and CDR2 YYNGEE. The CDR3 has 15 amino acids. V was trimmed by 3 bases and J by 0 bases, leaving 12 bases between them. CDR3 sequence: CASSAQNRDQETQYF. For the CDR3, the DNA is TGTGCCAGCAGCGCCCAAAACAGGGACCAAGAGACCCAGTACTTC.

The V call is TRBV29-1, the J call TRBJ1-1; a weak D match, TRBD1 (5 bases). Between the trimmed V and J ends, which lost 4 bases and 1 base, there was a span of 13 bases. CDR1 SQVTM and CDR2 ANQGSEA come from the germline V gene. The CDR3 runs to 14 residues. DNA for the CDR3: TGCAGCGTTGCGGGGGGGGTTGCGAACACTGAAGCTTTCTTT. It is translated as CSVAGGVANTEAFF. Filled out from reference TRBV29-1 and TRBJ1-1, the complete variable domain reads SAVISQKPSRDICQRGTSLTIQCQVDSQVTMMFWYRQQPGQSLTLIATANQGSEATYESGFVIDKFPISRPNLTFSTLTVSNMSPEDSSIYLCSVAGGVANTEAFFGQGTRLTVV.

The chain joins TRBV29-1 to TRBJ2-2; TRBD1 matches 8 bases. With V trimmed by 6 bases and J by 1 base, 4 bases remained unmatched. The CDR3 has 14 amino acids. The germline CDR1 and CDR2 sequences are SQVTM and ANQGSEA. CDR3 sequence: CSVHGQGNTGELFF. CDR3 DNA sequence: TGCAGCGTCCATGGACAGGGGAACACCGGGGAGCTGTTTTTT.

The J gene is TRBJ1-5, the V gene TRBV10-2; maybe TRBD1 (6 bases). Germline V gives CDR1 WSHSY, CDR2 SAAADI. Trimming took off 3 bases at V and 1 base at J, with 10 bases between the two ends. This CDR3 comprises 15 residues. In DNA, the CDR3 is TGCGCCAGCAGTGATACAGGGTTAAGCAATCAGCCCCAGCATTTT. It translates to CASSDTGLSNQPQHF.

This chain links TRBV2 with TRBJ2-1; 12 bases fit TRBD2. Trimming took 6 bases from V and 4 from J; bases not matched to a gene: 1. Germline V gene sequence: CDR1 SNHLY, CDR2 FYNNEI. This CDR3 is 14 amino acids long. The CDR3 loop reads CASSGLAGYNEQFF. The CDR3 nucleotides are TGTGCCAGCAGCGGACTAGCGGGGTACAATGAGCAGTTCTTC.

The chain is built from TRBV9 and TRBJ1-4, with a weak D call TRBD1 (5 bases). V lost 1 base, J lost 1 base, and 8 bases lay in between. CDR3 length: 15 amino acids. Germline assignment: CDR1 SGDLS and CDR2 YYNGEE. Written as DNA, the CDR3 is TGTGCCAGCAGCGTATCGGGGGTAACTAATGAAAAACTGTTTTTT. It encodes CASSVSGVTNEKLFF.

J is TRBJ1-1 and V is TRBV6-5; TRBD1 matches at 7 bases. There are 14 residues in the CDR3. Germline assignment: CDR1 MNHEY and CDR2 SVGAGI. The junction had 2 bases not matched to a gene; V was cut back by 4 bases and J by 0 bases. CDR3 protein: CASSLDRMNTEAFF. In DNA, the CDR3 is TGTGCCAGCAGTTTGGACAGGATGAACACTGAAGCTTTCTTT.

This CDR3 reads CASSEALGSGTDTQYF. The DNA of the CDR3 is TGTGCCAGCAGTGAAGCGTTGGGGAGCGGCACAGATACGCAGTATTTT. The genes are TRBV2 and TRBJ2-3; tentative D call: TRBD2 (5 bases). V was pared by 0 bases and J by 1 base, with 11 bases between. Germline assignment: CDR1 SNHLY and CDR2 FYNNEI. The CDR3 is 16 amino acids.

The V and J genes are TRBV14 and TRBJ2-4, with 8 bases aligning to TRBD1. This CDR3 is built from 18 residues. CDR1 is SGHDN and CDR2 is FVKESK in the germline V gene. After removal of 5 bases from V and 0 bases from J, the junction contained 12 bases not matched to a gene. The chain's CDR3 is CASSIWTGCLQAKNIQYF. The CDR3 DNA follows: TGTGCCAGCAGCATATGGACAGGGTGTCTACAAGCCAAAAACATTCAGTACTTC.